This TCR beta chain was captured in a study of T cell responses to AZD1222 COVID-19 vaccine. Study outcomes and limitations: Clonal diversity was possibly underestimated; the donors were predominantly white British and more often female. Vaccine-associated CD4 TCRs spanned spike, dominant at 160-218 and 743-854. Reports say nearly half of spike-specific TCRs go after unmutated variant regions. None of the repertoires were sampled until the peak T cell response had passed.

Sequencing used immunoSEQ multiplex PCR; TCRdb keeps in-frame clones, though not all of them. The sample lists under 150,000 clones; about 82% were seen once. The CDR3 has 15 residues. Trimming removed 1 base from V and 2 bases from J, with 11 bases in between. Germline CDR1 SGHTA, CDR2 FQGNSA. Regarding this clone: The antigen is unknown.

The specimen comprised peripheral blood, sampled 28 days after the second dose of the MenACWY control vaccine. This TCR came from an adult who received the MenACWY meningococcal vaccine as a control. The gene calls are TRBV7-2 and TRBJ1-1; a weak D match, TRBD1 (5 bases). CDR3 DNA sequence: TGTGCCAGCAGCTTAGTGCGGGGACTCAACACTGAAGCTTTCTTT. The encoded protein is CASSLVRGLNTEAFF.